What follows are 20 T cell receptor beta chains derived from one specimen sequenced in a study of CD8+ T cells in alopecia areata. Treatment reported: oral pan-JAK inhibitor, 5-10 mg twice daily. Sequencing relied on a cDNA template that was reverse transcribed from extracted RNA. Sequencing was performed with immunoSEQ multiplex PCR; in TCRdb, only in-frame clones are kept and a portion is missing. This sample has over 200,000 clones, with 50% to 75% found just once. The material was CD4+ T cells sorted from blood, obtained at week 4, from a patient treated with tofacitinib. The receptors originated from a human donor with alopecia areata.

The gene calls are TRBV29-1 and TRBJ2-7; TRBD1 matches 8 bases. V was pared by 6 bases and J by 1 base, with 11 bases of the junction left unmatched. Germline V CDR1 and CDR2: SQVTM, ANQGSEA. The CDR3 is 15 residues long. The CDR3 DNA follows: TGCAGCGTCCTGATCGGGACAGGTTCATCCTACGAGCAGTACTTC. Translated, it gives CSVLIGTGSSYEQYF.

J is TRBJ2-5 and V is TRBV4-1, with no clear D. The CDR3 length is 13 residues. In germline, CDR1 is MGHRA, CDR2 YSYEKL. Trimming shortened V by 1 base and J by 6 bases, and 9 bases separated the two germline ends. For the CDR3, the DNA is TGCGCCAGCAGCCAAGGTGTAGGCCAGACCCAGTACTTC. Its protein is CASSQGVGQTQYF.

This clone was seen a handful of times. V is TRBV7-2 and J is TRBJ1-5, with 10 bases matching TRBD1. The germline CDR1 and CDR2 sequences are SGHTA and FQGNSA. The J segment lost 7 bases and the V segment lost 6 bases, leaving 6 bases of the junction unmatched. The CDR3 covers 14 residues. The DNA for the CDR3 is TGTGCCAGCAGTCGGGACAGGGGAGGCCAGCCCCAGCATTTT. It encodes CASSRDRGGQPQHF.

CDR3 amino acids: CSVYGDNYGYTF. Written as DNA, the CDR3 is TGCAGCGTTTATGGAGATAACTATGGCTACACCTTC. This chain joins TRBV29-1 and TRBJ1-2; D is unclear. From germline, CDR1 is SQVTM and CDR2 ANQGSEA. The CDR3 runs 12 residues. V dropped 5 bases and J dropped 1 base, with 8 bases sitting between them.

J is TRBJ1-1 and V is TRBV5-4; possible D gene TRBD1, 5 bases. The CDR3 length is 14 residues. V lost 0 bases and J 8 bases, leaving 14 bases between the germline ends. From germline, CDR1 is SGHNT and CDR2 YYREEE (reference sequence). CDR3 amino acids: CASSLDLPREEAFF. CDR3 nucleotides: TGTGCCAGCAGCTTGGACCTTCCCAGGGAAGAAGCTTTCTTT.

In this sample, this clone turned up a few times. This rearrangement joins TRBV15 to TRBJ1-1; D may be TRBD1 (5 bases). The V and J ends lost 0 bases and 9 bases respectively, with 14 bases between them. CDR1 and CDR2 from the germline V gene are LNHNV and YYDKDF (reference sequence). The CDR3 spans 14 residues. CDR3 sequence: CATSRDHQGRKAFF. CDR3 sequence (DNA): TGTGCCACCAGCAGAGATCATCAGGGAAGGAAAGCTTTCTTT.

This clone showed up just once. The chain carries TRBV7-9 and TRBJ1-2; D gene unclear. Per the germline V gene, CDR1 is SEHNR and CDR2 is FQNEAQ (reference sequence). The ends were cut back, 0 bases at V and 2 bases at J, with 4 bases in the middle. The CDR3 loop spans 13 amino acids. The CDR3: CASSLAENYGYTF. In DNA, the CDR3 is TGTGCCAGCAGCTTAGCTGAGAACTATGGCTACACCTTC.

The J gene is TRBJ1-2, the V gene TRBV29-1; no clear D gene. The CDR3 loop spans 13 amino acids. Germline lookup yields CDR1 SQVTM and CDR2 ANQGSEA. V was trimmed by 6 bases and J by 4 bases, leaving 15 bases between them. CDR3 nucleotide sequence: TGCAGCGTATCTTTTGGGGTGCGCTATGGCTACACCTTC. This gives the protein CSVSFGVRYGYTF.

The chain combines TRBV29-1 with TRBJ2-3; D may be TRBD1 or TRBD2 (5 bases each). Per the germline V gene, CDR1 is SQVTM and CDR2 is ANQGSEA. Trimming pared 7 bases from V and 1 base from J, leaving 15 bases between. This CDR3 region has 14 residues. As DNA, the CDR3 is TGCAGCGCAGAGTGGGGACCTCGCACAGATACGCAGTATTTT. Protein: CSAEWGPRTDTQYF.

The chain links TRBV30 to TRBJ1-2; possible D gene TRBD1, 6 bases. With 3 bases removed from V and 2 bases from J, the gap between germline ends came to 10 bases. CDR1 GTSNPN and CDR2 SVGIG come from the germline V gene (reference sequence). The CDR3 sequence is 13 residues long. The chain's CDR3 is CAWSSTGNYGYTF. DNA for the CDR3: TGTGCCTGGAGCTCCACAGGGAACTATGGCTACACCTTC.

The chain combines TRBV7-2 with TRBJ1-1; TRBD1 might be the D (6 bases). Deletions cut 5 bases from V and 4 bases from J, with 14 bases between. Germline lookup yields CDR1 SGHTA and CDR2 FQGNSA. There are 14 residues in the CDR3. The CDR3 bases are TGTGCCAGCAGCACGCCAGGGGTAGGCACTGAAGCTTTCTTT. Its translation is CASSTPGVGTEAFF.

Regarding this clone: The junction departs from germline at one end; a sequencing error may be responsible. The chain joins TRBV25-1 to TRBJ1-1, with 9 bases that match TRBD1. This CDR3 spans 15 amino acids. Germline V lookup: CDR1 MGHDK, CDR2 SYGVNS. CDR3 DNA: TGTGCCAGCAATGAAGGGGACAGGGTTAGCACTGAAGCTTTCTTT. This encodes CASNEGDRVSTEAFF.

The chain recombines TRBV7-9 with TRBJ2-3; D gene uncertain. The CDR3 covers 10 residues. V was shortened by 5 bases and J by 4 bases, with 1 base between the two germline ends. CDR1 and CDR2 from the germline V gene are SEHNR and FQNEAQ (reference sequence). CDR3 loop: CASSPDTQYF. In DNA form, the CDR3 reads TGTGCCAGCAGCCCAGATACGCAGTATTTT.

The chain carries TRBV29-1 and TRBJ2-4, with 7 bases that match TRBD1. With 2 bases clipped from V and 8 bases from J, the junction kept 3 bases outside the gene matches. This CDR3 is built from 12 residues. CDR1 and CDR2 (germline): SQVTM, ANQGSEA. This CDR3 is CSVEPQGDIQYF. CDR3 sequence (DNA): TGCAGCGTTGAACCGCAGGGGGACATTCAGTACTTC. Variable domain in full (rest from reference TRBV29-1 and TRBJ2-4): SAVISQKPSRDICQRGTSLTIQCQVDSQVTMMFWYRQQPGQSLTLIATANQGSEATYESGFVIDKFPISRPNLTFSTLTVSNMSPEDSSIYLCSVEPQGDIQYFGAGTRLSVL.

The chain employs TRBV29-1 and TRBJ1-5; unclear D gene. V was trimmed by 7 bases and J by 5 bases, leaving 15 bases between them. The CDR3 contains 13 residues. Germline V gene sequence: CDR1 SQVTM, CDR2 ANQGSEA. CDR3 nucleotide sequence: TGCAGCGCCTCGACGGGTTCGGATCAGCCCCAGCATTTT. It specifies CSASTGSDQPQHF.

The rearrangement uses TRBV5-1 and TRBJ2-3; tentatively, D is TRBD2 (5 bases). Looked up from germline, CDR1 is SGHRS and CDR2 is YFSETQ. CDR3 length equals 14 residues. The V gene lost 4 bases and the J gene lost 1 base, with 10 bases spanning the gap. CDR3 sequence reads: CASSGFGGTDTQYF. DNA for the CDR3: TGCGCCAGCAGCGGGTTCGGGGGCACAGATACGCAGTATTTT.

CDR3 sequence reads: CASSQGHRGKYGYTF. CDR3 in DNA: TGTGCCAGCAGCCAGGGGCACAGGGGGAAGTATGGCTACACCTTC. The chain is built from TRBV14 and TRBJ1-2; TRBD1 aligns across 8 bases. The CDR3 has 15 residues. With V trimmed by 3 bases and J by 5 bases, 8 bases remained unmatched. CDR1 and CDR2 from the germline V gene are SGHDN and FVKESK.

DNA of the CDR3: TGCAGCGTTGAGCCCTCCTTCAGGGCAGATACGCAGTATTTT. Translated: CSVEPSFRADTQYF. This sequence joins TRBV29-1 and TRBJ2-3; TRBD1 might be the D (5 bases). V was cut by 3 bases and J by 4 bases, with 14 bases left in between. The CDR3 contains 14 residues. CDR1 and CDR2 (germline): SQVTM, ANQGSEA.

The V gene is TRBV29-1, the J gene TRBJ1-2; D remains unclear. The germline V gene has CDR1 SQVTM and CDR2 ANQGSEA. The length of the CDR3 is 14 residues. V was shortened by 2 bases and J by 4 bases, with 14 bases between the two germline ends. The CDR3 is CSVERQADSYGYTF. Written as DNA, the CDR3 is TGCAGCGTTGAACGGCAGGCAGACTCCTATGGCTACACCTTC.

This chain joins TRBV30 and TRBJ1-2; the D gene is possibly TRBD1 (6 bases). Germline-derived CDR1 and CDR2 are GTSNPN and SVGIG (reference sequence). Trimming removed 2 bases at V and 8 bases at J, with 21 bases between. The CDR3 has 15 amino acids. CDR3 in amino acids: CAWSLLQGRSGGYTF. CDR3 DNA sequence: TGTGCCTGGAGTCTTTTACAGGGCCGCTCTGGGGGCTACACCTTC. Variable domain in full (rest from reference TRBV30 and TRBJ1-2): SQTIHQWPATLVQPVGSPLSLECTVEGTSNPNLYWYRQAAGRGLQLLFYSVGIGQISSEVPQNLSASRPQDRQFILSSKKLLLSDSGFYLCAWSLLQGRSGGYTFGSGTRLTVV.